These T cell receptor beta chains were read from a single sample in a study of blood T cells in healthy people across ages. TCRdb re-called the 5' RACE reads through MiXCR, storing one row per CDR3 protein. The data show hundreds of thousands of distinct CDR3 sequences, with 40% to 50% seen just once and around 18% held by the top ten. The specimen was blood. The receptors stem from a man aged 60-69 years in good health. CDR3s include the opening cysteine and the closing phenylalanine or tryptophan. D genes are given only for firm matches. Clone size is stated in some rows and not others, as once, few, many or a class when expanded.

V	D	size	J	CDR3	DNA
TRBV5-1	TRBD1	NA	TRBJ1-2	CASSMGTEQELHTF	TGCGCCAGCAGCATGGGGACAGAACAAGAACTCCACACCTTC
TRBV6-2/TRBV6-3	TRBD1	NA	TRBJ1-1	CASNPWTGNTEAFF	TGTGCCAGCAACCCTTGGACAGGGAACACTGAAGCTTTCTTT
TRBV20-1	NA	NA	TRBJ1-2	CSASPVGYTF	TGCAGTGCTAGCCCAGTAGGCTACACCTTC
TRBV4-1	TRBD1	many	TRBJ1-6	CASSQTRDSAQYNSPLHF	TGCGCCAGCAGCCAAACTAGGGACAGCGCTCAATATAATTCACCCCTCCACTTT
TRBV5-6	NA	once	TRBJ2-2	CASSFRGAVGELFF	TGTGCCAGCAGCTTTAGGGGGGCTGTCGGGGAGCTGTTTTTT
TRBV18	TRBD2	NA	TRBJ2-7	CASSPYAGTRRNYEQYF	TGTGCCAGCTCACCTTACGCCGGGACTAGAAGGAACTACGAGCAGTACTTC
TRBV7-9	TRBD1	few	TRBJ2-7	CASSLGTGASEQYF	TGTGCCAGCAGCTTAGGGACAGGGGCATCGGAGCAGTACTTC
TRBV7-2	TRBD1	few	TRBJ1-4	CASSPQGWANEKLFF	TGTGCCAGCAGCCCACAGGGGTGGGCTAATGAAAAACTGTTTTTT
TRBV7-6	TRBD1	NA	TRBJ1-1	CAGSLAILLRDSMWFTEAFF	TGTGCCGGCAGCTTAGCGATCCTCTTAAGGGACAGTATGTGGTTCACTGAAGCTTTCTTT
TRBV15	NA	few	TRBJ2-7	CATSRDFGPKGESSYEQYF	TGTGCCACCAGCAGAGATTTTGGACCCAAGGGGGAGAGCTCCTACGAGCAGTACTTC
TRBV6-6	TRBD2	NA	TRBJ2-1	CASSPPGGAGGLYEQFF	TGTGCCAGCAGTCCCCCAGGGGGAGCGGGGGGGCTCTATGAGCAGTTCTTC
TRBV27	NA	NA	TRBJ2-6	CASRTSGVNVLTF	TGTGCCAGCAGGACCTCTGGGGTCAACGTCCTGACTTTC
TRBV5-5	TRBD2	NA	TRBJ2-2	CASSFAGGPITGELFF	TGTGCCAGCAGCTTTGCGGGGGGGCCGATCACCGGGGAGCTGTTTTTT
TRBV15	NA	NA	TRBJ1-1	CATTPGRTNTEAFF	TGTGCCACCACCCCCGGACGGACGAACACTGAAGCTTTCTTT
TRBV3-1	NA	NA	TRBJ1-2	CASSHAGGATF	TGTGCCAGCAGCCACGCAGGAGGGGCCACCTTC
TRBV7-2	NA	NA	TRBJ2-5	CASSLVGRSQETQYF	TGTGCCAGCAGCTTAGTCGGGCGGAGCCAAGAGACCCAGTACTTC
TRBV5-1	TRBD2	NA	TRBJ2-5	CASSSGTSGAKTQYF	TGCGCCAGCAGCTCGGGGACTAGCGGGGCGAAGACCCAGTACTTC
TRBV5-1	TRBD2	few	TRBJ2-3	CASSVARTSGGADTQYF	TGCGCCAGCAGCGTCGCTCGGACTAGCGGGGGGGCGGATACGCAGTATTTT
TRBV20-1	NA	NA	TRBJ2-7	CSARGLGQQYF	TGCAGTGCTAGGGGTCTCGGGCAGCAGTACTTC
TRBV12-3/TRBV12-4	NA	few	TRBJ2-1	CASLAEAGVDEQFF	TGTGCCAGCTTGGCGGAAGCGGGTGTCGATGAGCAGTTCTTC
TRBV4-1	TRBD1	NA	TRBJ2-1	CASSQEQGKAYNEQFF	TGCGCCAGCAGCCAAGAACAGGGGAAAGCCTACAATGAGCAGTTCTTC
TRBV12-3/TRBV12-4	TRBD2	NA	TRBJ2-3	CASRRGAETDTQYF	TGTGCCAGCAGGCGGGGGGCCGAGACAGATACGCAGTATTTT
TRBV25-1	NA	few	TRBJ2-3	CASRPTGGLDTQYF	TGTGCCAGCAGACCCACCGGAGGGTTGGATACGCAGTATTTT
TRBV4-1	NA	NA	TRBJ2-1	CASSRIGGSYNEQFF	TGCGCCAGCAGCCGCATCGGGGGCTCCTACAATGAGCAGTTCTTC
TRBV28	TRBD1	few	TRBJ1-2	CASSSTGGTPGGYTF	TGTGCCAGCAGTTCCACAGGGGGCACTCCTGGGGGCTACACCTTC
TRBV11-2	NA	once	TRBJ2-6	CANSLYFAGSGANVLTF	TGTGCCAACAGCTTATATTTTGCGGGCTCTGGGGCCAACGTCCTGACTTTC
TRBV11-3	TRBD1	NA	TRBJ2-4	CASSPGTGGSEQYF	TGTGCCAGCAGCCCCGGGACAGGGGGCAGTGAGCAGTACTTC
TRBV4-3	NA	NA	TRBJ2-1	CASSQDTRSSYNEQFF	TGCGCCAGCAGCCAAGATACGCGTAGCTCCTACAATGAGCAGTTCTTC
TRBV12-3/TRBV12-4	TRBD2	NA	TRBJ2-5	CASRVAGGGETQYF	TGTGCCAGCAGGGTAGCGGGGGGTGGAGAGACCCAGTACTTC
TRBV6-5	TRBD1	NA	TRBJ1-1	CASSTGGSGTEAFF	TGTGCCAGCAGTACAGGGGGAAGCGGGACTGAAGCTTTCTTT
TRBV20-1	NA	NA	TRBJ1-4	CSATGGTTNEKLFF	TGCAGTGCTACTGGGGGGACAACTAATGAAAAACTGTTTTTT
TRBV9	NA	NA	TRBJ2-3	CASSVGRGRPTDTQYF	TGTGCCAGCAGCGTAGGGCGGGGAAGACCCACAGATACGCAGTATTTT
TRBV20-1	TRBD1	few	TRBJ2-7	CSARATGGVLHEQYF	TGCAGTGCTAGAGCAACAGGGGGTGTCCTGCACGAGCAGTACTTC
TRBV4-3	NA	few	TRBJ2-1	CASSQDSRAGSYNEQFF	TGCGCCAGCAGCCAAGATTCGAGGGCGGGATCCTACAATGAGCAGTTCTTC
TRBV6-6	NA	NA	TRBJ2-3	CASSTHPDTQYF	TGTGCCAGCAGTACTCATCCAGATACGCAGTATTTT
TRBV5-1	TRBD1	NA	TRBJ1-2	CASSSNRGSNYGYIF	TGCGCCAGCAGCTCGAACAGGGGATCTAACTATGGCTACATCTTC
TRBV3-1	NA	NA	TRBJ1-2	CASSQETRSYTF	TGTGCCAGCAGCCAAGAGACGAGGAGCTACACCTTC
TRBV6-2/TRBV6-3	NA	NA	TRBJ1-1	CASSYAHNPTTLSPEAFF	TGTGCCAGCAGTTACGCGCACAACCCCACCACACTATCTCCGGAAGCTTTCTTT